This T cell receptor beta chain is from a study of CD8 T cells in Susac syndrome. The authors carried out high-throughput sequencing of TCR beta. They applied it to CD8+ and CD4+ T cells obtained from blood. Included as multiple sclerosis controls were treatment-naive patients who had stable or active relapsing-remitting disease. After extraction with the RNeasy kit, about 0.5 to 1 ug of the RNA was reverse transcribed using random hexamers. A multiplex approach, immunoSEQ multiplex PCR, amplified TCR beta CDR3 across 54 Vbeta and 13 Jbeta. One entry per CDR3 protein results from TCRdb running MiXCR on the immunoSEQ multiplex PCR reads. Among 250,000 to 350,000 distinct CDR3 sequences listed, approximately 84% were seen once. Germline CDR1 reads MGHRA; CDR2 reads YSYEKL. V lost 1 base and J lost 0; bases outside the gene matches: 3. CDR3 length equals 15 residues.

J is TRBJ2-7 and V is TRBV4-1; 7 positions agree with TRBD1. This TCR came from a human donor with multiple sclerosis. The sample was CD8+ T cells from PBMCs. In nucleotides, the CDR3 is TGCGCCAGCAGCCAAGGAGGGGACAGCTCCTACGAGCAGTACTTC. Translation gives CASSQGGDSSYEQYF.